Ten or more counts support the clone carrying this TCR beta chain. Its target is unknown. The data were taken from a study of CD8 T cells in ankylosing spondylitis. Points from the study as a whole: With a CD8+ phenotype, disease-linked clones were relatively rare in peripheral blood. According to the report, clones linked to the disease were significantly enriched in matched synovial fluid samples taken from ankylosing spondylitis patients.

Quantitative molecular-barcoded 5'-RACE generated the TCR beta libraries. TCRdb re-called the 5' RACE reads with MiXCR, one entry per CDR3 protein. Of hundreds of thousands of distinct CDR3 sequences listed, 7.5% to 9.5% were seen once; the top ten hold more than 4%. Trimming took 1 base from V and 5 from J; bases not matched to a gene: 3. This CDR3 spans 15 amino acids. The chain employs TRBV12-3 or TRBV12-4 and TRBJ2-1; 9 positions match TRBD2. The receptor comes from a female donor with ankylosing spondylitis or in good health (not recorded which). Sequencing was done on a sample of blood, either unsorted or a sorted T cell fraction (not recorded which). As DNA, the CDR3 is TGTGCCAGCAGTTTAGGTAGCGGGGGTCACAATGAGCAGTTCTTC. Protein sequence: CASSLGSGGHNEQFF.